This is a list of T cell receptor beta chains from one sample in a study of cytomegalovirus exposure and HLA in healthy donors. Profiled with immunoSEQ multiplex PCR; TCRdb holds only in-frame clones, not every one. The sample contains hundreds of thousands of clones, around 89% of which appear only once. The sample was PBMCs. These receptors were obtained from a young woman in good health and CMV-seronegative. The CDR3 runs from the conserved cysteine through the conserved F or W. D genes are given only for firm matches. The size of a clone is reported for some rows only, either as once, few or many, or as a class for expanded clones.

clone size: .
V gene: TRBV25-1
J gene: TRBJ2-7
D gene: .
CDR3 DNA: TGTGCCAGCAGTTGGGCAAGGAACGAGCAGTACTTC
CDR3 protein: CASSWARNEQYF

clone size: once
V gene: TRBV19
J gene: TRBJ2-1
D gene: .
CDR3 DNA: TGTGCCAGTAGTATCCCCGGACAGCCTCGGGATGAGCAGTTCTTC
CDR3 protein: CASSIPGQPRDEQFF

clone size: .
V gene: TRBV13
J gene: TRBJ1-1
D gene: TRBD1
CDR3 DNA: TGTGCCAGCAGCTTTCCAGGGGGCGTGAACACTGAAGCTTTCTTT
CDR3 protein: CASSFPGGVNTEAFF

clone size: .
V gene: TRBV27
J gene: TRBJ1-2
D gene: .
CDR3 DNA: TGTGCCAGCAGTTTATCGAGAAGGAGTGGCTACACCTTC
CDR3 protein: CASSLSRRSGYTF

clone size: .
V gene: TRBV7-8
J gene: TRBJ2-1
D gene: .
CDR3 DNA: TGTGCCAGCAGCTTACTAGCGAGTGGCAATGAGCAGTTCTTC
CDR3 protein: CASSLLASGNEQFF

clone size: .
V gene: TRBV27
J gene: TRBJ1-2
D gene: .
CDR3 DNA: TGTGCCAGCAGTACAGGGTCCCAATATGGCTACACCTTC
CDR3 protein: CASSTGSQYGYTF

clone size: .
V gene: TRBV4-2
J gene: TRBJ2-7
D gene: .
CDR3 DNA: TGTGCCAGCAGCCATGATACCGGGACACTCTCCTACGAGCAGTACTTC
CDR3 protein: CASSHDTGTLSYEQYF

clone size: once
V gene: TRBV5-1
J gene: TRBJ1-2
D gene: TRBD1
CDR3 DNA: TGCGCCAGCAGGTCCGGGACAGTTGGGTATGGCTACACCTTC
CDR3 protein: CASRSGTVGYGYTF

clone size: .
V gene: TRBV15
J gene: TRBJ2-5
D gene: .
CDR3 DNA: TGTGCCACCAGCAGAGATACGAACCCGGGGGAGACCCAGTACTTC
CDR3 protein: CATSRDTNPGETQYF

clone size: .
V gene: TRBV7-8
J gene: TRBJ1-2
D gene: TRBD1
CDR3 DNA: TGTGCCAGCAGTCCGGCTCCAGGGACAGGGGGCTCACATGGCTACACCTTC
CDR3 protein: CASSPAPGTGGSHGYTF

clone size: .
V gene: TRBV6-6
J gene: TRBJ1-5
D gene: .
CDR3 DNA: TGTGCCAGCATAGTGTTTGGCGCGGGACAGCCCCAGCATTTT
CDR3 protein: CASIVFGAGQPQHF

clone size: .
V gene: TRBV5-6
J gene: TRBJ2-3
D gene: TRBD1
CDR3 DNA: TGTGCCAGCAGCTTGTTGGGACAGGGACCCGATACGCAGTATTTT
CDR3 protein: CASSLLGQGPDTQYF

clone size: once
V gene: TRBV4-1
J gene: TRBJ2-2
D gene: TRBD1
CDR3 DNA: TGCGCCAGCAGCCAAAGTCGAGGCAGGGGGTTGACCGGGGAGCTGTTTTTT
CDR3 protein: CASSQSRGRGLTGELFF

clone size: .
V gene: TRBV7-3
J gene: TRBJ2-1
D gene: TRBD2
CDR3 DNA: TGTGCCAGCAGCTCAGCGGGAGGGCCATACAATGAGCAGTTCTTC
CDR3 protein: CASSSAGGPYNEQFF

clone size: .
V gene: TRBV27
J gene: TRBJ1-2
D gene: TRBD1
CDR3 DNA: TGTGCCAGCAGTCCAGGACAGGGTACCTATGGCTACACCTTC
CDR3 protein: CASSPGQGTYGYTF

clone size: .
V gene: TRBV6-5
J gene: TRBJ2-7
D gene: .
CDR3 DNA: TGTGCCAGCAGTAGGACAGTGGACTACGAGCAGTACTTC
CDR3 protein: CASSRTVDYEQYF

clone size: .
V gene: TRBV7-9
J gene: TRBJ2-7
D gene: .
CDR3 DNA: TGTGCCAGCAGCCTAAGTTACGAGCAGTACTTC
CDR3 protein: CASSLSYEQYF

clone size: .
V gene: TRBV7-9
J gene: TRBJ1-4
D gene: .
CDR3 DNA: TGTGCCAGCAGTACAGAATGGAATGAAAAACTGTTTTTT
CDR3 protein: CASSTEWNEKLFF

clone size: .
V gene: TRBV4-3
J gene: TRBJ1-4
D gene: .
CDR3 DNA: TGCGCCAGCAGCCAAGATGGGGGGAAACTGTTTTTT
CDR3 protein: CASSQDGGKLFF

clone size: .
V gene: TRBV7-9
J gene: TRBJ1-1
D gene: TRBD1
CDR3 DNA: TGTGCCAGCAGCTGGGGCCCAGGGGGGAAAGGTGAAGCTTTCTTT
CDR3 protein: CASSWGPGGKGEAFF

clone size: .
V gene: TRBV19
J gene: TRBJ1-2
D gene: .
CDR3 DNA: TGTGCCAGTAGAGTTTCTACAGGGGGCTACACCTTC
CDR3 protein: CASRVSTGGYTF

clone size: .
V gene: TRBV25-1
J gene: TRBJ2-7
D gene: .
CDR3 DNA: TGTGCCAGCAACCAGGGGGGTCTCTTCCACGAGCAGTACTTC
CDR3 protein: CASNQGGLFHEQYF

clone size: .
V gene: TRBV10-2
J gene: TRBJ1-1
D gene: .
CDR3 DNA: TGCGCCAGCAGTCTCCGGGGGGTTGACACTGAAGCTTTCTTT
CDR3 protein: CASSLRGVDTEAFF

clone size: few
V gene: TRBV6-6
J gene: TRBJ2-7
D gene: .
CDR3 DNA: TGTGCCAGCAGTTACACCCAGGGGAGGGCGGCAGAGCAGTACTTC
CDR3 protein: CASSYTQGRAAEQYF

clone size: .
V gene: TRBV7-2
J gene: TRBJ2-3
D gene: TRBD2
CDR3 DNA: TGTGCCAGCAGCTTAGAGGGGAGGGGCACAGATACGCAGTATTTT
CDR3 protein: CASSLEGRGTDTQYF